This T cell receptor (beta chain) derives from a study of blood T cells in healthy people across ages (dated by TCRdb to about 2015). For context, the study as a whole: Template switching captured roughly one uniquely barcoded TCR beta cDNA molecule per two T cells in model experiments. To track age-related changes in TCR beta repertoire diversity, the study relied on deep sequencing normalized with unique cDNA molecular identifiers. Four age groups were formed from the donors: young (average 16 years), middle-aged (more than 35), aged (62) and long-lived (approximately 80). Donors of different ages were randomly distributed across sequencing lanes to avoid experimental bias. For two donors (one aged 18 to 30 and one aged 80 or older), the study analyzed two additional independent replicas of 1 million unique cDNA reads from the same blood draw. Here is what the overall study found, with its caveats: As age increased, observed TCR beta diversity per million T cells dropped in a roughly linear way, and a significant reduction was already evident by age 40. Estimates of total diversity based on one million sequenced T cells were considered lower bounds and underestimates. The percentage of naive T cells measured by flow cytometry correlated strongly with observed TCR beta diversity. Since profiling was done on bulk unsorted PBMCs, naive and antigen-experienced compartments could not be conclusively compared. Compared with the aged group, the long-lived group had more naive CD4+ T cells, fewer expanded clones and increased TCR diversity, suggesting age selection. Because the CMV infection status of the donors was unknown, age-related changes in expanded clonotypes may potentially have been confounded.

The method behind the library was 5' RACE. The instrument was an Illumina HiSeq 2500. The second PCR ran for roughly 7 to 12 cycles and used a J-beta primer mix along with a sample-barcoded 5' primer. Each TCR beta cDNA molecule received a unique molecular identifier from a template-switch 5' adaptor carrying 12 random nucleotides. At least 2.5 million CDR3-containing paired-end reads were obtained from each sample. The Mint cDNA synthesis kit, primed by a TRBC-specific oligonucleotide, was used to synthesize first-strand cDNA from all RNA. All cDNA was treated with uracil-DNA glycosylase and then went through a first 18-cycle PCR with the universal primers M1SS and BC2_uni_R. Per the authors' processing: For normalization, 1 million high-quality reads, each with a distinct molecular identifier, were randomly selected from each sample. Reads with shared molecular identifiers were discarded instead of being binned into consensus sequences. MiTCR, run with a Q25 quality threshold and the strictest error-elimination algorithm, handled CDR3 identification, clonotype clustering and error correction. A nonparametric unseen species model using Euler transformation provided a lower-bound estimate of total TCR beta diversity. TCRdb applied fastp at Q25 and MiXCR to the public reads, then kept only in-frame beta chains. Under each unique CDR3 protein, matching rows form one entry showing the most common genes and DNA. These V and J calls are TCRdb output, not the study's own analysis. The table for this sample lists about 970,000 distinct CDR3 sequences; 51% of them were counted only once. The leading ten clones occupy about a fifth of the sample.

Inclusive of the bounding cysteine and phenylalanine, the CDR3 is 12 residues long. Of the read, only the CDR3 DNA is kept; its 36 bases are in frame from base 1. The V and J ends are trimmed by 5 bases and 1 base, leaving 7 bases between them. Via the germline V gene, CDR1 is SQVTM and CDR2 ANQGSEA. With regard to this clonotype: Its antigen remains undetermined. No base-level quality is on record; no much larger clone is a single base apart.

The 39 donors, aged about 6 to 90 years, were systemically healthy Caucasian individuals from Russia. Around 10 milliliters of peripheral blood were drawn from each donor into EDTA-treated Vacutainer tubes. Ficoll-Paque density-gradient centrifugation was used to isolate PBMCs, with at least 6.5 million per sample. Trizol reagent was used to extract total RNA from the PBMCs, yielding at least 5 micrograms per sample. The percentages of naive CD45RAhigh/CD27high T cells were determined by flow cytometry on a PBMC aliquot from every donor. The receptor comes from a woman aged 55-75 years in good health. The V gene is TRBV29-1 and the J gene is TRBJ2-3, with the D gene not clear enough to name. Sequenced input: blood. CDR3 reads: CSVRKGTDTQYF. The DNA sequence is TGCAGCGTTAGGAAAGGCACAGATACGCAGTATTTT.